Reported below is one T cell receptor (beta chain). These data are taken from a study of blood T cell repertoires in COVID-19. TCRdb's table, derived via immunoSEQ multiplex PCR, lists solely in-frame clones and lacks some. In the table there are around 300,000 clones, 65% to 90% of which are singletons. CDR3 size: 15 residues. CDR1 and CDR2 from the germline V gene are SNHLY and FYNNEI. The trim removed 7 bases at V and 4 bases at J, leaving 9 bases unmatched. Sequencing was carried out using peripheral blood. This receptor was taken from a woman between 65 and 79 years old with COVID-19, enrolled during active disease. The J gene is TRBJ1-4, the V gene TRBV2; 7 positions agree with TRBD1. CDR3 loop: CASTRRGADNEKLFF. DNA for the CDR3: TGTGCCAGCACTCGCAGGGGGGCAGATAATGAAAAACTGTTTTTT.